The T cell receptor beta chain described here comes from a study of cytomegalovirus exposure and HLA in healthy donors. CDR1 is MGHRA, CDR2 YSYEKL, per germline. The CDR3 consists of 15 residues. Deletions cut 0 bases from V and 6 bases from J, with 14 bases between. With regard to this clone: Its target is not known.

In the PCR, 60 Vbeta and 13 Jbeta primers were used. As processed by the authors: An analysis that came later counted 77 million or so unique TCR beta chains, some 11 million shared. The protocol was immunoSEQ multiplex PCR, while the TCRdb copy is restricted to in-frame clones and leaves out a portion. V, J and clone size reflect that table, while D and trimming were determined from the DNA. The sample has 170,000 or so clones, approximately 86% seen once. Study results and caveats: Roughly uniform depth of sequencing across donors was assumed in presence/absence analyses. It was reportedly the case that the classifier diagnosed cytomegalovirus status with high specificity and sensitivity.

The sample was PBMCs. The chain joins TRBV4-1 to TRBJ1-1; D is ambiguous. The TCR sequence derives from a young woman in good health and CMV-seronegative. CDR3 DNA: TGCGCCAGCAGCCAAGATCTGGGCGCCGCCCCTGAAGCTTTCTTT. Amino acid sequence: CASSQDLGAAPEAFF.